This T cell receptor beta chain was identified during a study of shared T cell receptors in the human thymus. This table comes from immunoSEQ multiplex PCR, and its TCRdb copy is limited to in-frame clones, with some not included. The sample records some 700,000 clones, approximately 83% being singletons. V was clipped by 6 bases and J by 3 bases, with 12 bases between them. Germline V CDR1 and CDR2: MNHEY, SMNVEV (reference sequence). The CDR3 contains 14 residues. This same sample was also part of a study on human thymus T cells. This second study notes: Serving as donors were healthy Finnish infants, each of whom was having open corrective surgery for congenital heart defects. Thymus tissue for the work was resected from patients undergoing corrective heart surgery. Use of V and J genes seemed skewed within the thymic and blood repertoires. Thymic repertoires overlap heavily among unrelated individuals, related research has reported.

Sequenced sample: thymocytes. The rearrangement uses TRBV27 and TRBJ2-1; D unclear. This TCR was recovered from a girl under three years old with a congenital heart defect. In DNA, the CDR3 is TGTGCCAGCAGGCCTAAGGAGCGCTACAATGAGCAGTTCTTC. Amino acid sequence: CASRPKERYNEQFF.